A single sample is the source of the 18 T cell receptor beta chains below, sequenced in a study of T cell responses to AZD1222 COVID-19 vaccine. The assay was immunoSEQ multiplex PCR, and TCRdb's table has in-frame clones only and misses some. This table holds 100,000 to 150,000 clones, about 85% found once. The sequences come from peripheral blood, collected on day 0 of AZD1222 vaccination. These receptors all stem from an adult in good health.

This clone was observed once. The CDR3 DNA reads TGTGCCAGCTCACGACAACTAGCGGGCACAGATACGCAGTATTTT. Amino acids: CASSRQLAGTDTQYF. The genes are TRBV18 and TRBJ2-3, with TRBD2 matching over 8 bases. The germline V gene has CDR1 KGHSH and CDR2 LQKENI. CDR3 size: 15 residues. Trimming cost V 4 bases and J 1 base; bases outside gene matches: 4.

The rearrangement uses TRBV28 and TRBJ1-2, with D hard to call. Trimming shortened V by 2 bases and J by 3 bases, and 10 bases separated the two germline ends. Germline V gene sequence: CDR1 MDHEN, CDR2 SYDVKM. The CDR3 spans 14 residues. CDR3 in DNA: TGTGCCAGCAGTTTAGTCAGTCGTGACTATGGCTACACCTTC. It translates to CASSLVSRDYGYTF.

This chain uses TRBV6-6 with TRBJ2-1; no firm D call. V was cut by 5 bases and J by 9 bases, with 11 bases left in between. This CDR3 is built from 12 residues. Germline values: CDR1 MNHNY, CDR2 SVGAGI (reference sequence). The CDR3 DNA reads as TGTGCCAGCAGTCTTAGCTTAAGTGAGCAGTTCTTC. Translating gives CASSLSLSEQFF.

The chain carries TRBV5-1 and TRBJ1-1, with D hard to call. Trimming left V 4 bases short and J 5 bases short, with 18 bases between. In germline, CDR1 is SGHRS, CDR2 YFSETQ. CDR3 length: 15 residues. The CDR3 reads CASSRTPGGETEAFF. The CDR3 DNA is TGCGCCAGCAGCAGAACACCTGGTGGCGAAACTGAAGCTTTCTTT.

This clone is a singleton in its sample. The V and J genes are TRBV18 and TRBJ2-7, with a tentative D call TRBD1 (6 bases). The germline CDR1 and CDR2 sequences are KGHSH and LQKENI. V shed 3 bases and J shed 7 bases, with 22 bases lying between them. The CDR3 spans 16 residues. For the CDR3, the DNA is TGTGCCAGCTCACCGATGCGGACAGACCTCGCCGGAGAGCAGTACTTC. It yields the protein CASSPMRTDLAGEQYF. The variable domain in full, with the rest retrieved from reference TRBV18 and TRBJ2-7, is NAGVMQNPRHLVRRRGQEARLRCSPMKGHSHVYWYRQLPEEGLKFMVYLQKENIIDESGMPKERFSAEFPKEGPSILRIQQVVRGDSAAYFCASSPMRTDLAGEQYFGPGTRLTVT.

There are a few counts of this clone. This chain links TRBV9 with TRBJ1-4; possible D gene TRBD1, 5 bases. V dropped 3 bases and J dropped 8 bases, with 14 bases sitting between them. There are 14 residues in the CDR3. Germline values: CDR1 SGDLS, CDR2 YYNGEE. The CDR3 DNA reads TGTGCCAGCAGCGCGGGGACGGGAACCGAAAAACTGTTTTTT. Its protein product is CASSAGTGTEKLFF.

Comment on this clone: At one boundary the junction diverges from the germline segment, which might be a read error. The rearrangement joins TRBV4-1 to TRBJ2-7, with D unresolved. The CDR3 totals 11 residues. In germline, CDR1 is MGHRA, CDR2 YSYEKL. CDR3 amino acids: CASGDVYGQYF. CDR3 nucleotide sequence: TGCGCCAGCGGAGATGTCTACGGGCAGTACTTC.

The chain carries TRBV9 and TRBJ2-2; D is ambiguous. Germline assignment: CDR1 SGDLS and CDR2 YYNGEE. With 1 base removed from V and 0 bases from J, the gap between germline ends came to 10 bases. The CDR3 runs 16 residues. The CDR3 sequence is CASSVREPPNTGELFF. The CDR3 DNA reads TGTGCCAGCAGCGTAAGGGAACCCCCGAACACCGGGGAGCTGTTTTTT.

The V gene is TRBV19, the J gene TRBJ2-7, with 11 bases matching TRBD2. Unmatched junction bases numbered 4, after V lost 9 bases and J lost 0 bases. CDR1 and CDR2 from the germline V gene are LNHDA and SQIVND (reference sequence). This CDR3 region has 14 residues. The CDR3 spells CASHGTSGSYEQYF. The CDR3 nucleotides read TGTGCCAGCCACGGGACTAGCGGCTCCTACGAGCAGTACTTC.

The rearrangement links TRBV24-1 to TRBJ1-5, with TRBD1 identical over 10 bases. The CDR3 length is 16 residues. Germline CDR1 reads KGHDR; CDR2 reads SFDVKD. After removal of 4 bases from V and 5 bases from J, the junction contained 7 bases not matched to a gene. The CDR3 region has the DNA TGTGCCACCAGTGACTCGACAGGGGGCTGGGATCAGCCCCAGCATTTT. Its translation is CATSDSTGGWDQPQHF.

J is TRBJ1-1 and V is TRBV7-2; D possibly corresponds to TRBD1 (5 bases). The CDR3 loop spans 15 amino acids. Germline V lookup: CDR1 SGHTA, CDR2 FQGNSA. The germline V and J ends were trimmed by 5 bases and 5 bases, with 18 bases remaining between them. CDR3 DNA: TGTGCCAGCAGCCCCTCAGGGTCCCCTGGGACTGAAGCTTTCTTT. It yields the protein CASSPSGSPGTEAFF.

The chain uses TRBV27 and TRBJ1-1, with D tentatively TRBD1 (5 bases). Deletions cut 3 bases from V and 4 bases from J, with 9 bases between. The CDR3 runs to 13 residues. Germline CDR1 reads MNHEY; CDR2 reads SMNVEV (reference sequence). The CDR3 bases are TGTGCCAGCAGTTTGTGGGGGTCCACTGAAGCTTTCTTT. It specifies CASSLWGSTEAFF.

The chain employs TRBV4-1 and TRBJ2-7; no clear D. This CDR3 spans 13 amino acids. The germline CDR1 and CDR2 sequences are MGHRA and YSYEKL. The ends were cut back, 2 bases at V and 5 bases at J, with 10 bases in the middle. CDR3 DNA: TGCGCCAGCAGCCAAAAGGTAGGCCACGAGCAGTACTTC. Translated: CASSQKVGHEQYF.

The chain is built from TRBV28 and TRBJ1-3; D uncertain. CDR1 is MDHEN, CDR2 SYDVKM, per germline. The ends were cut back, 3 bases at V and 0 bases at J, with 3 bases in the middle. CDR3 size: 13 residues. CDR3 protein: CASSFFSGNTIYF. CDR3 sequence (DNA): TGTGCCAGCAGTTTTTTCTCTGGAAACACCATATATTTT.

The chain joins TRBV9 to TRBJ2-7; TRBD2 might be the D (5 bases). The V gene's germline CDR1 is SGDLS and CDR2 YYNGEE. Trimming took 3 bases from V and 2 from J, leaving 12 bases between them. The length of the CDR3 is 14 residues. For the CDR3, the DNA is TGTGCCAGCAGCGCCGGGATAACCCCCTACGAGCAGTACTTC. Its translation: CASSAGITPYEQYF.

The chain has TRBV27 and TRBJ2-3; D call uncertain. Trimming cost V 3 bases and J 0 bases, with 19 bases left between them. The CDR3 is 18 amino acids. Germline V lookup: CDR1 MNHEY, CDR2 SMNVEV (reference sequence). The CDR3 DNA is TGTGCCAGCAGTTTTATGACCCCCAGGAGCTCTAGCACAGATACGCAGTATTTT. Its translation: CASSFMTPRSSSTDTQYF.

V usage is TRBV10-3 and J usage is TRBJ1-2; D is possibly TRBD1 (5 bases). The germline gives CDR1 ENHRY, CDR2 SYGVKD. V was clipped by 10 bases and J by 2 bases, with 11 bases between them. There are 12 residues in the CDR3. CDR3 sequence reads: CATSPGNYGYTF. CDR3 DNA sequence: TGTGCCACCTCCCCAGGGAACTATGGCTACACCTTC.

V and J are TRBV10-3 and TRBJ1-5; possible D gene TRBD1, 6 bases. The CDR3 has 13 residues. CDR1 is ENHRY and CDR2 is SYGVKD in the germline V gene. V dropped 10 bases and J dropped 3 bases, with 13 bases sitting between them. The CDR3 here is CATRGSLNQPQHF. The CDR3 region has the DNA TGTGCCACCAGGGGCTCCCTCAATCAGCCCCAGCATTTT.